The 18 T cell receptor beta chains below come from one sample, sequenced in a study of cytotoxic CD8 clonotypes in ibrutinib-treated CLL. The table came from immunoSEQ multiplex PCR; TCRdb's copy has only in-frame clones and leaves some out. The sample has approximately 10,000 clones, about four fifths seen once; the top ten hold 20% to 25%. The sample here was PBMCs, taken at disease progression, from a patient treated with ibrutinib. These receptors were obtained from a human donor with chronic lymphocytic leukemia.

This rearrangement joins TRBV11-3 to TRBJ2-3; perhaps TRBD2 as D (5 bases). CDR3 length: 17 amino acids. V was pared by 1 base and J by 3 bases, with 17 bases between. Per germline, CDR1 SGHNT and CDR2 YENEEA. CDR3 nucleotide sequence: TGTGCCAGCAGCTTAGGAGGCTCGCGGGCCTTTACAGATACGCAGTATTTT. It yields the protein CASSLGGSRAFTDTQYF.

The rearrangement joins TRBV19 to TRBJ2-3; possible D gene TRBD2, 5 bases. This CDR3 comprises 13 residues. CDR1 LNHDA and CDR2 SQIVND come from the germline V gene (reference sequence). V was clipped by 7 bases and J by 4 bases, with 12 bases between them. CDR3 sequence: CASKIPGADTQYF. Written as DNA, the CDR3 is TGTGCCAGTAAAATTCCCGGGGCAGATACGCAGTATTTT.

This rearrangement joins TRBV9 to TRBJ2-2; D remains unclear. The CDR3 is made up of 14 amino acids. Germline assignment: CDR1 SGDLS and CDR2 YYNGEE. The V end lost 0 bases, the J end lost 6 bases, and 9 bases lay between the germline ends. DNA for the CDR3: TGTGCCAGCAGCGTAGGTTTTATTGCCGGGGAGCTGTTTTTT. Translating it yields CASSVGFIAGELFF.

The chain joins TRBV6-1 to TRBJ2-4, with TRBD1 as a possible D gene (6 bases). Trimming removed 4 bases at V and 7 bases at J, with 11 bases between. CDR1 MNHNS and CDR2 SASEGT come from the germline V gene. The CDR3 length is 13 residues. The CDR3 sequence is CASSVPGVNIQYF. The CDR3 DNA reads TGTGCCAGCAGTGTGCCAGGGGTGAACATTCAGTACTTC.

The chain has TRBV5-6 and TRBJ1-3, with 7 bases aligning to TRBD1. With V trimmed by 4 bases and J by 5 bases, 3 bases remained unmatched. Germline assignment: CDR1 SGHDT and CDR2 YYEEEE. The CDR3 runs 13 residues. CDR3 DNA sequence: TGTGCCAGCAGCCGGGACAGAAGAAACACCATATATTTT. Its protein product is CASSRDRRNTIYF.

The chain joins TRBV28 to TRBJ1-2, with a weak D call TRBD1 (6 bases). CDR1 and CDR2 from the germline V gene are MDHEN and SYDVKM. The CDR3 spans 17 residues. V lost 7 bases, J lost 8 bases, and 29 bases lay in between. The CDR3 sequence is CASTRGVGGAGGEGYTF. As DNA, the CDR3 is TGTGCCAGCACCCGGGGGGTGGGGGGCGCGGGTGGCGAAGGCTACACCTTC.

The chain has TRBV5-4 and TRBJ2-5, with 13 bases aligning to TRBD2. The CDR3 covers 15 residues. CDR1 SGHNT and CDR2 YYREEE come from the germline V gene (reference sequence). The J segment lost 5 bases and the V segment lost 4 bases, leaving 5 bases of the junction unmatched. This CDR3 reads CASSPGLAGAETQYF. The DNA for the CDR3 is TGTGCCAGCAGCCCAGGACTAGCGGGAGCTGAGACCCAGTACTTC. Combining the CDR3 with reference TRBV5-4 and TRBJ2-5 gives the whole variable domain ETGVTQSPTHLIKTRGQQVTLRCSSQSGHNTVSWYQQALGQGPQFIFQYYREEENGRGNFPPRFSGLQFPNYSSELNVNALELDDSALYLCASSPGLAGAETQYFGPGTRLLVL.

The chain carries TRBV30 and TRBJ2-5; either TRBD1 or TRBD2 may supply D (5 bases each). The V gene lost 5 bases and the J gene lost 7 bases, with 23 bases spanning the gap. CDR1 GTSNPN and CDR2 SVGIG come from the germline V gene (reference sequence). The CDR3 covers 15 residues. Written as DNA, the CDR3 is TGTGCCTGGGGGCAGCGTGGGGGTGCTGGAAGGACCCAGTACTTC. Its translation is CAWGQRGGAGRTQYF.

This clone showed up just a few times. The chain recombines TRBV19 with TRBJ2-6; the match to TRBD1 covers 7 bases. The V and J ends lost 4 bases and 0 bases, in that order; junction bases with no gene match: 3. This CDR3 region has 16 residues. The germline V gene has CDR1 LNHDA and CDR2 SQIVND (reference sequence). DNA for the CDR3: TGTGCCAGTAGTAAGGGACAGTTCTCTGGGGCCAACGTCCTGACTTTC. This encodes CASSKGQFSGANVLTF.

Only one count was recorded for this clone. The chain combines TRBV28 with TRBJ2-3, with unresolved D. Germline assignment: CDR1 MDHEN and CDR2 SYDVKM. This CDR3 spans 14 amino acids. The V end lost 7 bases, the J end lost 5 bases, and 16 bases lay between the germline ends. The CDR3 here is CASTAFGLVDTQYF. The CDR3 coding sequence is TGTGCCAGCACCGCTTTTGGGTTGGTAGATACGCAGTATTTT.

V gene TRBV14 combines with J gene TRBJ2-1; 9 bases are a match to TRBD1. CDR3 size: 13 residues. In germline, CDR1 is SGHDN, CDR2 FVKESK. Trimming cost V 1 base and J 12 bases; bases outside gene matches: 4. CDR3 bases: TGTGCCAGCAGCCAAGGGACAGGGGTTGTGCAGTTCTTC. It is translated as CASSQGTGVVQFF.

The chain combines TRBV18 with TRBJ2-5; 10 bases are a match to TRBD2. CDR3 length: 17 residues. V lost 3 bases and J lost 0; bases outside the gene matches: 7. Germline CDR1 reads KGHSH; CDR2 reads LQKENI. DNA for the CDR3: TGTGCCAGCTCACCCCCGGGACTAGCGCTTAACCAAGAGACCCAGTACTTC. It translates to CASSPPGLALNQETQYF.

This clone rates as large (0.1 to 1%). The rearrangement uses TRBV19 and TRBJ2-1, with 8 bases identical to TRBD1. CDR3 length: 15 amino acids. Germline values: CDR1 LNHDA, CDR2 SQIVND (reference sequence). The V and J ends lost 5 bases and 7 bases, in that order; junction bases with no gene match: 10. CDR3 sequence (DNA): TGTGCCAGTAGTTCACTCCGGACAGGGAGAAATGAGCAGTTCTTC. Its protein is CASSSLRTGRNEQFF.

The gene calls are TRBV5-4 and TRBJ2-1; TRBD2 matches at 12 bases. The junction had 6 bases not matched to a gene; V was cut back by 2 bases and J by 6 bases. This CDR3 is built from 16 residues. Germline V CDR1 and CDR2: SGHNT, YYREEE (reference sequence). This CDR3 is CASSFRLAGDVNEQFF. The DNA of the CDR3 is TGTGCCAGCAGCTTCCGACTAGCGGGAGATGTCAATGAGCAGTTCTTC. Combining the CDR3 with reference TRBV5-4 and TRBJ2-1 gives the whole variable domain ETGVTQSPTHLIKTRGQQVTLRCSSQSGHNTVSWYQQALGQGPQFIFQYYREEENGRGNFPPRFSGLQFPNYSSELNVNALELDDSALYLCASSFRLAGDVNEQFFGPGTRLTVL.

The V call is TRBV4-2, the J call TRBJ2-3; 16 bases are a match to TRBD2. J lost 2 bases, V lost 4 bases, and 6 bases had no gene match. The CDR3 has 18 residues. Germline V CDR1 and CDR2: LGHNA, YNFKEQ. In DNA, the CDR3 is TGTGCCAGCAGCCTAGCCGGGACTAGCGGGAGGGCCACAGATACGCAGTATTTT. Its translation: CASSLAGTSGRATDTQYF.

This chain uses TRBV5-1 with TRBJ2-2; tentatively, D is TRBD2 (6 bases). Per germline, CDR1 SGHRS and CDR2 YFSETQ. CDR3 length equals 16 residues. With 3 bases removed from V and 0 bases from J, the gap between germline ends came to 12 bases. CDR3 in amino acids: CASSYDSGSNTGELFF. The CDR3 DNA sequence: TGCGCCAGCAGCTACGATAGCGGATCGAACACCGGGGAGCTGTTTTTT.

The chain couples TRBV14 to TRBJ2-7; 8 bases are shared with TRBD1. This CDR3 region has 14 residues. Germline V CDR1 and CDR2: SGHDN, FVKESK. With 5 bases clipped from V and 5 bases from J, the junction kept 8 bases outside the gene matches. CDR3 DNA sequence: TGTGCCAGCAGCACTCACCCAGGGGGCGACGAGCAGTACTTC. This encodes CASSTHPGGDEQYF.

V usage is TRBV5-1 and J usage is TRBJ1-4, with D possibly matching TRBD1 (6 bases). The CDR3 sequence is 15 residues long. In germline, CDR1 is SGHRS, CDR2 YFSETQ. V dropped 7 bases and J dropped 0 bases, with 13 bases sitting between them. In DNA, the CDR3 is TGCGCCAGCCAGGTCGAGGGGGCAACTAATGAAAAACTGTTTTTT. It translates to CASQVEGATNEKLFF.